This T cell receptor (beta chain) originates from a study of blood T cell repertoires in COVID-19. Across the whole study: There were acute and convalescent COVID-19 samples, and they came from the United States, Italy and Spain.

The germline V gene encodes CDR1 SGHRS and CDR2 YFSETQ. This CDR3 comprises 15 residues. V lost 7 bases to trimming and J lost 0 bases, with 14 bases between them. Authors' data handling: For nucleated cells, counts were estimated from reference gene primer amplification. Measured with immunoSEQ multiplex PCR; TCRdb has only the in-frame clones, and not every one. V and J calls and clone size are given by that table; D and trimming were obtained from the DNA. The top ten clones hold over 12% of a sample with 40,000 to 55,000 clones, 82% of them seen once. The chain joins TRBV5-1 to TRBJ2-1, with D unclear. Sequenced input: peripheral blood. The clonotype was recovered from a human donor with acute or convalescent COVID-19. The donor label of this sample is uncertain. The chain's CDR3 is CASRQDVSSYNEQFF. The DNA of the CDR3 is TGCGCCAGCCGTCAGGATGTTAGCTCCTACAATGAGCAGTTCTTC.